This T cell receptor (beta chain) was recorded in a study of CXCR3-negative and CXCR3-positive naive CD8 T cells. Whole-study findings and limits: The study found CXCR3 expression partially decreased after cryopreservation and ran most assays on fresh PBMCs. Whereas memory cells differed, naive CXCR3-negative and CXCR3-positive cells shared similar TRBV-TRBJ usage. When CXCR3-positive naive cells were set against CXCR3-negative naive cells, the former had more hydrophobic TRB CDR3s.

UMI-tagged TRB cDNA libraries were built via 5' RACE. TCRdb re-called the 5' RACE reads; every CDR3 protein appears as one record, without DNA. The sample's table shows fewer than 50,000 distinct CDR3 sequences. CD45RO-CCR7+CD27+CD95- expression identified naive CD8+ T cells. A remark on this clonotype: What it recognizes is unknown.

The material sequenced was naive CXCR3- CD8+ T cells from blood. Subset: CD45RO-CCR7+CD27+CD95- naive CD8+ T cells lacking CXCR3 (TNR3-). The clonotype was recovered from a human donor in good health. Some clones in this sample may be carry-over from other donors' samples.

The CDR3 here is CSYLDRDRGYEQYF. The V gene is TRBV29-1, the J gene TRBJ2-7; no DNA is available, so the TRBD1 call from TCRdb remains unchecked. The CDR3 totals 14 residues. From germline, CDR1 is SQVTM and CDR2 ANQGSEA.